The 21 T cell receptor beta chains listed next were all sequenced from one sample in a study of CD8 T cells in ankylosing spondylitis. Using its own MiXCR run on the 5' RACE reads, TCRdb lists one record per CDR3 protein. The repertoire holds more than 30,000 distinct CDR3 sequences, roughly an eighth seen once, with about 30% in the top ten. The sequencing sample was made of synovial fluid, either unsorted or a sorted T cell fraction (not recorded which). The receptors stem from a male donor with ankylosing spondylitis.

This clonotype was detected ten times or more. The CDR3 DNA follows: TGTGCCACCAGTGCCACCGGGGAGCTGTTTTTT. Its protein product is CATSATGELFF. The chain is built from TRBV24-1 and TRBJ2-2; D uncertain. Germline V gene data show CDR1 as KGHDR and CDR2 as SFDVKD. Between the trimmed V and J ends, which lost 5 bases and 4 bases, there was a span of 1 base. The CDR3 covers 11 residues.

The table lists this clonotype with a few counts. This chain's CDR3 is CASSLAGPYTEAFF. As DNA, the CDR3 is TGTGCCAGCAGCTTAGCAGGGCCTTACACTGAAGCTTTCTTT. The chain combines TRBV11-2 with TRBJ1-1; D possibly corresponds to TRBD1 (5 bases). Trimming shortened V by 1 base and J by 3 bases, and 9 bases separated the two germline ends. Germline V gene data show CDR1 as SGHAT and CDR2 as FQNNGV. The CDR3 sequence is 14 residues long.

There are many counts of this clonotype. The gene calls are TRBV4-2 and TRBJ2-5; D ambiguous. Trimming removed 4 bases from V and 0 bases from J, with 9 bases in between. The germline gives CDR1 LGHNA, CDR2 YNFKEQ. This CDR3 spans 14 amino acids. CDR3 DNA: TGTGCCAGCAGCCCAGAACGGTACCAAGAGACCCAGTACTTC. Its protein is CASSPERYQETQYF.

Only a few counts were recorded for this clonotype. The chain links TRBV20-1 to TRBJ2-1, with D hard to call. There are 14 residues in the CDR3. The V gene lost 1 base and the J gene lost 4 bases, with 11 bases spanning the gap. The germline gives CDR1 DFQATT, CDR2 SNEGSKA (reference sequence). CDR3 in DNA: TGCAGTGCTAGAGTTGGCAGAGATTACAATGAGCAGTTCTTC. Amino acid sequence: CSARVGRDYNEQFF.

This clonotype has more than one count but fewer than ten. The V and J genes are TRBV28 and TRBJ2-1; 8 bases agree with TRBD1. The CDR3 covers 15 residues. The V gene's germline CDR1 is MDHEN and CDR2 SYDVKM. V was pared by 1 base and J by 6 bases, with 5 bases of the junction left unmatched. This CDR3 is CASSLSSDRVNEQFF. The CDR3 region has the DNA TGTGCCAGCAGTTTATCATCGGACAGGGTCAATGAGCAGTTCTTC.

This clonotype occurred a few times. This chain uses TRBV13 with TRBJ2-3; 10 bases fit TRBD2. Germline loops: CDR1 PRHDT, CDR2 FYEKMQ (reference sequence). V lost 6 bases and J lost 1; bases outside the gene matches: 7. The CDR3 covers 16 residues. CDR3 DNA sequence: TGTGCCAGCAGAGCCGGGACTAGCGACCGCACAGATACGCAGTATTTT. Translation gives CASRAGTSDRTDTQYF.

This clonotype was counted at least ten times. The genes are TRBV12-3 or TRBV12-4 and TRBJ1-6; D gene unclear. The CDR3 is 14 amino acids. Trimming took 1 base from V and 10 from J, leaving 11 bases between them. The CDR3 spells CASSLGMGSSPLHF. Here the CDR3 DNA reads TGTGCCAGCAGTTTAGGTATGGGTAGCTCACCCCTCCACTTT.

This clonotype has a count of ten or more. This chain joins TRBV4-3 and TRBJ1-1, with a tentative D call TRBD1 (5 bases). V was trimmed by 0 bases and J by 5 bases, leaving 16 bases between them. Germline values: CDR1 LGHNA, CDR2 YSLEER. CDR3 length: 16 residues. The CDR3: CASSQETPLEGTEAFF. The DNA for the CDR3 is TGCGCCAGCAGCCAAGAGACACCTCTTGAGGGGACTGAAGCTTTCTTT.

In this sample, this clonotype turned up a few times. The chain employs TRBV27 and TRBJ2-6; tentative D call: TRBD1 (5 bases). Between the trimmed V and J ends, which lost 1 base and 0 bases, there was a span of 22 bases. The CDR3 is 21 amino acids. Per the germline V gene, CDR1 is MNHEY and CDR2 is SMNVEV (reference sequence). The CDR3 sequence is CASSLFVIGVDHSSGANVLTF. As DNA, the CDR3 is TGTGCCAGCAGTTTATTTGTAATAGGGGTGGATCACAGCTCTGGGGCCAACGTCCTGACTTTC.

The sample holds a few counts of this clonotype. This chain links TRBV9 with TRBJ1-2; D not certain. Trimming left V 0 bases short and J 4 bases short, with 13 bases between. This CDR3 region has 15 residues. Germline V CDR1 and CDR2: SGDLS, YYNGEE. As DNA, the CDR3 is TGTGCCAGCAGCGTAGCTTTAGCGGGGATCTATGGCTACACCTTC. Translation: CASSVALAGIYGYTF.

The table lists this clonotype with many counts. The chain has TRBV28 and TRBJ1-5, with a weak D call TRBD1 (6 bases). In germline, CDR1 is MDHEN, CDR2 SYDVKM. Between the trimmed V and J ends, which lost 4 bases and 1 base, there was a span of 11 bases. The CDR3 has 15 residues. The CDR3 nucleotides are TGTGCCAGCAGTTCGCTAGGACAGAGCAATCAGCCCCAGCATTTT. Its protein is CASSSLGQSNQPQHF.

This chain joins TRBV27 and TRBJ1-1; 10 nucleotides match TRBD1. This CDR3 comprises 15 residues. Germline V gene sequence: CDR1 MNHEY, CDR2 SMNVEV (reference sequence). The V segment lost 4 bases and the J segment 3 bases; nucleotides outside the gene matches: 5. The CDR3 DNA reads TGTGCCAGCAGTTACCTGACAGGGGGCCACACTGAAGCTTTCTTT. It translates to CASSYLTGGHTEAFF.

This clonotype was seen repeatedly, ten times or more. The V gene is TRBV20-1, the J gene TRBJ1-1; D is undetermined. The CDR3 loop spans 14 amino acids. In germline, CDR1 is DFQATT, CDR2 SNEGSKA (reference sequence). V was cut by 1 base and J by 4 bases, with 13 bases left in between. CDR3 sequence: CSARGDPVATEAFF. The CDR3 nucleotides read TGCAGTGCTAGAGGGGATCCGGTCGCCACTGAAGCTTTCTTT.

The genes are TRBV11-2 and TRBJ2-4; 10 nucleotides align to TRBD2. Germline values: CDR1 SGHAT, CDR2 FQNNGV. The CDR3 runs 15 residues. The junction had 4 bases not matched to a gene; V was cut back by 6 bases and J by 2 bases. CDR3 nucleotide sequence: TGTGCCAGCAGAGGACTAGCGGTGACCAAAAACATTCAGTACTTC. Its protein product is CASRGLAVTKNIQYF.

CDR3 amino acids: CASSYVEGVSYEQYF. The CDR3 bases are TGTGCCAGCAGTTACGTCGAAGGGGTCTCCTACGAGCAGTACTTC. This sequence joins TRBV6-5 and TRBJ2-7, with D possibly matching TRBD1 (5 bases). The CDR3 is 15 amino acids. Trimming left V 2 bases short and J 0 bases short, with 11 bases between. CDR1 and CDR2 from the germline V gene are MNHEY and SVGAGI.

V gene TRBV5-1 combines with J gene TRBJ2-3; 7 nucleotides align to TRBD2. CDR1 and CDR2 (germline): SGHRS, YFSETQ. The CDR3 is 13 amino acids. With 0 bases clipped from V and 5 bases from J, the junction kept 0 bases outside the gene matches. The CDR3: CASSLASGDTQYF. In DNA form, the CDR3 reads TGCGCCAGCAGCTTGGCTAGCGGAGATACGCAGTATTTT.

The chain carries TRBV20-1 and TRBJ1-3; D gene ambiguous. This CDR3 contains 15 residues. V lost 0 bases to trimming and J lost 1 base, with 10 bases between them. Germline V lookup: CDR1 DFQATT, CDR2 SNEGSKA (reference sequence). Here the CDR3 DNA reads TGCAGTGCTAGAGATCGGCAGCAATCTGGAAACACCATATATTTT. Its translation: CSARDRQQSGNTIYF.

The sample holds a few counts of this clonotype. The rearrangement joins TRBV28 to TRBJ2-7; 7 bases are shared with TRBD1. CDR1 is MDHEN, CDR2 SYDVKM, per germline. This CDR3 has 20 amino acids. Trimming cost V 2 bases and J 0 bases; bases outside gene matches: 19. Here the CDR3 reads CASSLPPRDSAKQSSYEQYF. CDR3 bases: TGTGCCAGCAGTTTACCCCCTAGGGACAGCGCCAAACAAAGCTCCTACGAGCAGTACTTC.

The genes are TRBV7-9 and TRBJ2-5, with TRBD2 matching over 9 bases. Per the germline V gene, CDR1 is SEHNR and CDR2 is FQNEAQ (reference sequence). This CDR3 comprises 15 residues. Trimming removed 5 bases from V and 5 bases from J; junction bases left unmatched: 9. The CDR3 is CASSPGTSRIETQYF. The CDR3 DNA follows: TGTGCCAGCAGCCCCGGGACTAGCCGTATTGAGACCCAGTACTTC.

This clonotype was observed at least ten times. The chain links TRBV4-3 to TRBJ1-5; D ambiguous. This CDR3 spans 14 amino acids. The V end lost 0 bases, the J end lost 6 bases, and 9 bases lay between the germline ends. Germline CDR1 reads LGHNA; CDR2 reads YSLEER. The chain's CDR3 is CASSQDSLSQPQHF. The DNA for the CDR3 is TGCGCCAGCAGCCAAGATTCCCTTAGTCAGCCCCAGCATTTT.

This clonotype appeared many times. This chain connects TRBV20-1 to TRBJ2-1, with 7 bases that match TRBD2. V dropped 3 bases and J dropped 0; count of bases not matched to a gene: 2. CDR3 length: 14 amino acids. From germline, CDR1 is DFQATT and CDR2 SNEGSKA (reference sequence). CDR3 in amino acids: CSASGGSSYNEQFF. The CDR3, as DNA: TGCAGTGCTAGCGGGGGGAGCTCCTACAATGAGCAGTTCTTC.